The clone carrying this T cell receptor beta chain has just a few counts. Antigen: not known. A junction end diverges from the germline sequence, so it may reflect a read error. CDR3 length equals 18 residues. Germline CDR1 is MNHEY and CDR2 is SVGEGT. This sample is drawn from a study of regulatory T cells in long-lasting Graves disease. General study results and limits: Persistent-disease Graves' patients showed less TCR diversity than new cases.

As to time point: newly diagnosed GD, antithyroid drugs for less than 3 months. Generation of the TCR library employed RNA extracted from PBMCs. Libraries of TCR beta came from iRepertoire HTBI primers plus Arm-PCR of CDR3 regions. TCRdb recomputed calls from the multiplex PCR reads with MiXCR, one row per CDR3 protein. The data contain about 500,000 distinct CDR3 sequences, more than 10% of them singletons. These records were also assigned to another study, of T cells in Graves' hyperthyroidism and ophthalmopathy. This second study says: Diagnosis rested on symptoms, serum thyroxine and TRAb, thyroid ultrasound, and orbital computed tomography. The TCR CDR3 was amplified in a first-round RT-PCR using the HTBI primer set.

This sequence was found in a woman in her 30s with Graves disease. The sample was peripheral blood mononuclear cells (PBMCs), taken at new diagnosis, from a patient treated with antithyroid drugs. The chain is built from TRBV6-2 or TRBV6-3 and TRBJ2-2; D remains ambiguous. CDR3 protein: CASSYSPRVSPNTGELFF. DNA for the CDR3: TGTGCCAGCAGCTACTCGCCTCGGGTTTCCCCTAACACCGGGGAGCTGTTTTTT.